The present T cell receptor beta chain was sequenced within a study of CD8 T cells in ankylosing spondylitis (dated by TCRdb to 2017 to 2019). Background for the entire study: T cell receptor beta repertoires were profiled in healthy donors and ankylosing spondylitis patients so that disease-linked TCR variants could be found. The full study cohort was made up of about two dozen ankylosing spondylitis patients and 108 healthy donors. Peripheral blood was sampled, and synovial fluid was also collected from ankylosing spondylitis patients.

Of note for this clonotype: This clone's antigen is unknown. No base qualities exist here, and no much larger clone lies one base off it.

For sequencing, an Illumina HiSeq 2500 was employed. TCR beta libraries were prepared by quantitative 5'-RACE with molecular barcodes. The source study handled its data this way. A new computational method based on a probabilistic model of VDJ rearrangement was used to identify disease-linked TCR variants. The raw public data were reprocessed by TCRdb itself: fastp quality trimming at Q25, MiXCR clonotype calling, in-frame beta chains only. Entries that share a CDR3 protein sequence are merged under the most common genes and DNA. It is TCRdb's table, rather than the study itself, that gives the V and J calls and clone size. Counted in this sample were about 800,000 distinct CDR3 sequences; roughly 10% of them appeared once. Approximately 0.46% of the sample is in the top ten clones. Findings and caveats that apply to the study as a whole: Significant enrichment of the disease-linked clones was reported in matched synovial fluid samples from ankylosing spondylitis patients. A CD8+ phenotype was shown by the disease-linked clones, which were found at relatively low frequencies in peripheral blood. Some TCR beta motif variants had previously been reported in synovial fluid and blood of reactive arthritis patients, which suggested common disease-initiation mechanisms. A TCR beta motif made up of several highly homologous amino acid variants appeared to be characteristic of blood from ankylosing spondylitis patients.

Measured from the cysteine to the phenylalanine, the CDR3 is 12 residues long. Of the read, only the CDR3 DNA is kept; its 36 bases are in frame from base 1. Between the V and J ends, shortened by 6 bases and 13 bases respectively, the junction contains 15 bases. Per the germline V gene, KGHDR is the CDR1 and SFDVKD is the CDR2. This clonotype was obtained from a male donor with ankylosing spondylitis. The receptor chain draws on TRBV24-1 and TRBJ2-1; the D gene cannot be resolved reliably. The sample consisted of blood, either unsorted or a sorted T cell fraction (not recorded which). The bases are TGTGCCACCAGTTTTAGATCGGGTTCCCAGTTCTTC. It specifies CATSFRSGSQFF.